Below, one TCR beta chain is given with its context. The V gene lost 5 bases and the J gene lost 6 bases, with 21 bases spanning the gap. Germline V CDR1 and CDR2: SGHTA, FQGTGA. The length of the CDR3 is 16 residues. This specimen belongs to a study of control samples from healthy donors and cancer patients. Some clones are missing from TCRdb's copy, which holds only in-frame ones; the method was immunoSEQ multiplex PCR. This table has tens of thousands of clones, 85% to 90% appearing once. V is TRBV7-3 and J is TRBJ2-3; D perhaps matches TRBD1 (8 bases). The sequencing input was blood. The receptor was isolated from a woman between 45 and 60 years old in good health. The DNA for the CDR3 is TGTGCCAGCAGCCTACGGACAGGGAGGGGGGCTGATACGCAGTATTTT. Amino acids: CASSLRTGRGADTQYF.